This T cell receptor beta chain was sequenced for a study of OX40 agonist ivuxolimab in advanced cancers. Assay used: immunoSEQ multiplex PCR; TCRdb lists only in-frame clones, some missing. The sample holds 82,000 or so clones, about 93% seen once. The sequence was obtained from an adult with an advanced solid tumor such as melanoma, head and neck, liver or kidney cancer. The sample consisted of CD4+ or CD8+ T cells sorted from blood, taken in a trial of the OX40 agonist ivuxolimab.

CDR3 residues: CAISDWPSGRGYEQYF. In nucleotides, the CDR3 is TGTGCCATCAGTGATTGGCCTAGCGGGAGGGGGTACGAGCAGTACTTC. This chain joins TRBV10-3 and TRBJ2-7, with 12 bases lining up with TRBD2. CDR3 size: 16 residues. V was clipped by 3 bases and J by 4 bases; unmatched bases: 7. CDR1 is ENHRY and CDR2 is SYGVKD in the germline V gene.